One T cell receptor beta chain is described in this entry. Its antigen remains unknown. The data are from a study of T cell responses to AZD1222 COVID-19 vaccine. Sequencing used immunoSEQ multiplex PCR; TCRdb keeps in-frame clones, though not all of them. The data show some 140,000 clones, 89% seen once. CDR3 size: 14 residues. Germline CDR1 and CDR2: SGHKS and YYEKEE (reference sequence). V lost 4 bases and J lost 4, with 14 bases in between. Regarding the study as a whole: The donor group comprised mostly white British people and more females; the analysis possibly underestimated clonal diversity.

The source is an adult who received the AZD1222 COVID-19 vaccine. The V call is TRBV5-5, the J call TRBJ2-5; unclear D gene. The starting material was peripheral blood, obtained 28 days after the second AZD1222 dose. For the CDR3, the DNA is TGTGCCAGCAGCCTGCGACGAGATGCAGAGACCCAGTACTTC. As protein: CASSLRRDAETQYF.